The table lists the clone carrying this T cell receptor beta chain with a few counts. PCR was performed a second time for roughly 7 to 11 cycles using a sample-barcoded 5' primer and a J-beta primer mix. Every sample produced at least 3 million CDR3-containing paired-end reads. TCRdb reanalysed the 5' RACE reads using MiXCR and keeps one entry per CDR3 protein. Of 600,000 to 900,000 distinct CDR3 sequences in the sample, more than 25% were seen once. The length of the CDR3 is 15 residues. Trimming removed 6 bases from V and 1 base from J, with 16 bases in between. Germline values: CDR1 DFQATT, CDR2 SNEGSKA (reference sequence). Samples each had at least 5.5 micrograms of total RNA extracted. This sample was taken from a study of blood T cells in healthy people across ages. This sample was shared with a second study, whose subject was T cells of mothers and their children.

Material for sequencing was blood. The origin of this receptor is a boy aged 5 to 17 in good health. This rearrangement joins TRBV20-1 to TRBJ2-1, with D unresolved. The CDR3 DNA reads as TGCAGTGCCCGGTCCCCCTCGTCGTCCTACAATGAGCAGTTCTTC. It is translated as CSARSPSSSYNEQFF.